The 20 T cell receptor beta chains below come from one sample, sequenced in a study of blood T cell repertoires in COVID-19. Profiled with immunoSEQ multiplex PCR; TCRdb holds only in-frame clones, not every one. The sample has around 240,000 clones; roughly 84% are singletons. The sample was peripheral blood. The receptors come from a woman aged 50 to 60 with acute or convalescent COVID-19.

This clone occurred a few times. The V gene is TRBV15, the J gene TRBJ2-2; 7 nucleotides match TRBD1. Germline assignment: CDR1 LNHNV and CDR2 YYDKDF (reference sequence). J lost 0 bases, V lost 0 bases, and 4 bases had no gene match. The CDR3 is 17 residues long. This CDR3 is CATSRDFQGANTGELFF. CDR3 DNA sequence: TGTGCCACCAGCAGAGACTTTCAGGGGGCGAACACCGGGGAGCTGTTTTTT.

The J gene is TRBJ2-5, the V gene TRBV2, with D possibly being TRBD2 (6 bases). Looked up from germline, CDR1 is SNHLY and CDR2 is FYNNEI. The CDR3 runs to 12 residues. Deletions cut 7 bases from V and 2 bases from J, with 8 bases between. Here the CDR3 reads CASKAGQETQYF. The DNA of the CDR3 is TGTGCCAGCAAGGCGGGGCAAGAGACCCAGTACTTC.

A few counts support this clone. This sequence joins TRBV6-6 and TRBJ1-5; the match to TRBD1 covers 7 bases. V was pared by 7 bases and J by 3 bases, with 3 bases of the junction left unmatched. The CDR3 loop spans 13 amino acids. Germline V gene lookup returns CDR1 MNHNY and CDR2 SVGAGI (reference sequence). The CDR3, as DNA: TGTGCCAGCAACAGGGGAGACAATCAGCCCCAGCATTTT. This encodes CASNRGDNQPQHF.

The rearrangement uses TRBV7-9 and TRBJ2-1; 9 nucleotides line up with TRBD1. With V trimmed by 1 base and J by 6 bases, 4 bases remained unmatched. CDR3 size: 15 residues. CDR1 and CDR2 (germline): SEHNR, FQNEAQ (reference sequence). The CDR3 DNA reads as TGTGCCAGCAGCTTAGGACAGGGGGGTATCAATGAGCAGTTCTTC. Amino acids: CASSLGQGGINEQFF.

V and J are TRBV19 and TRBJ2-5; D could derive from TRBD1 or TRBD2 (5 bases each). Deletions cut 8 bases from V and 6 bases from J, with 22 bases between. Germline V gene sequence: CDR1 LNHDA, CDR2 SQIVND (reference sequence). The CDR3 runs to 15 residues. This CDR3 is CASGSVGARAKTQYF. CDR3 DNA: TGTGCCAGTGGTAGCGTAGGGGCCAGGGCGAAGACCCAGTACTTC.

The rearrangement joins TRBV5-1 to TRBJ1-2; 11 bases align to TRBD1. CDR1 SGHRS and CDR2 YFSETQ come from the germline V gene. The CDR3 consists of 14 residues. With 3 bases clipped from V and 5 bases from J, the junction kept 3 bases outside the gene matches. The CDR3 DNA is TGCGCCAGCAGCTCCGGACAGGGGGCATATGGCTACACCTTC. Amino acids: CASSSGQGAYGYTF.

The J gene is TRBJ1-1, the V gene TRBV5-1; the match to TRBD1 covers 11 bases. The J segment lost 5 bases and the V segment lost 1 base, leaving 4 bases of the junction unmatched. CDR1 and CDR2 (germline): SGHRS, YFSETQ. The CDR3 is made up of 15 amino acids. The CDR3 bases are TGCGCCAGCAGCTTGTCCGGGACAGGGGGAACTGAAGCTTTCTTT. Translated, it gives CASSLSGTGGTEAFF.

The chain is built from TRBV27 and TRBJ2-7; D not certain. V lost 3 bases, J lost 1 base, and 7 bases lay in between. Germline V gives CDR1 MNHEY, CDR2 SMNVEV (reference sequence). The CDR3 has 13 residues. The chain's CDR3 is CASSFSSSYEQYF. The CDR3 DNA reads as TGTGCCAGCAGTTTTTCTAGTTCCTACGAGCAGTACTTC.

Here the CDR3 reads CASSSWQGSYEQYF. CDR3 DNA: TGTGCCAGCAGTTCATGGCAGGGCTCCTACGAGCAGTACTTC. The chain combines TRBV6-5 with TRBJ2-7, with D maybe TRBD1 (5 bases). Germline loops: CDR1 MNHEY, CDR2 SVGAGI. V lost 4 bases, J lost 0 bases, and 10 bases lay in between. CDR3 length equals 14 residues.

This chain links TRBV11-2 with TRBJ1-3; the D is unclear. This CDR3 is built from 13 residues. Germline V gene sequence: CDR1 SGHAT, CDR2 FQNNGV. V was pared by 7 bases and J by 7 bases, with 14 bases between. CDR3 loop: CASTPDTGNTIYF. The CDR3 DNA reads TGTGCCAGCACCCCGGATACGGGGAACACCATATATTTT. Full variable domain (missing parts from reference TRBV11-2 and TRBJ1-3): EAGVAQSPRYKIIEKRQSVAFWCNPISGHATLYWYQQILGQGPKLLIQFQNNGVVDDSQLPKDRFSAERLKGVDSTLKIQPAKLEDSAVYLCASTPDTGNTIYFGEGSWLTVV.

The rearrangement uses TRBV5-1 and TRBJ2-3, with 7 bases identical to TRBD2. J was trimmed by 0 bases and V by 2 bases; bases with no gene match: 3. CDR3 size: 15 residues. Germline V CDR1 and CDR2: SGHRS, YFSETQ. In DNA, the CDR3 is TGCGCCAGCAGCTTTCGTAGCGGGAGCACAGATACGCAGTATTTT. It is translated as CASSFRSGSTDTQYF.

This clone was picked up a small number of times. The V call is TRBV24-1, the J call TRBJ2-7; possible D gene TRBD2, 5 bases. Trimming removed 7 bases from V and 0 bases from J, with 15 bases in between. CDR3 length: 15 residues. CDR1 is KGHDR, CDR2 SFDVKD, per germline. For the CDR3, the DNA is TGTGCCACCAGCCCCCGGACGGGGATCTCCTACGAGCAGTACTTC. Protein product: CATSPRTGISYEQYF.

The sample holds one count of this clone. This chain connects TRBV5-1 to TRBJ2-3; D is undetermined. The V and J ends lost 4 bases and 3 bases respectively, with 9 bases between them. The CDR3 totals 13 residues. The germline V gene has CDR1 SGHRS and CDR2 YFSETQ. The CDR3 DNA reads as TGCGCCAGCAGCACGAGACATACAGATACGCAGTATTTT. This translates into CASSTRHTDTQYF.

This clone was seen only once. The CDR3 loop reads CASRRGREGYTGELFF. CDR3 nucleotide sequence: TGTGCCAGCAGAAGGGGCAGGGAAGGATACACCGGGGAGCTGTTTTTT. The gene calls are TRBV7-2 and TRBJ2-2, with D possibly matching TRBD1 (5 bases). CDR1 is SGHTA, CDR2 FQGNSA, per germline. The CDR3 totals 16 residues. V was pared by 6 bases and J by 3 bases, with 17 bases between.

The J gene is TRBJ1-5, the V gene TRBV5-1; the match to TRBD1 covers 7 bases. With V trimmed by 4 bases and J by 3 bases, 4 bases remained unmatched. From germline, CDR1 is SGHRS and CDR2 YFSETQ. The CDR3 runs 14 residues. CDR3 DNA: TGCGCCAGCAGCACAGACAGGGTCAATCAGCCCCAGCATTTT. Encoded protein: CASSTDRVNQPQHF.

The chain recombines TRBV28 with TRBJ2-7; 10 bases map to TRBD1. This CDR3 region has 17 residues. V shed 6 bases and J 3 bases; nucleotides not matched to a gene: 14. Looked up from germline, CDR1 is MDHEN and CDR2 is SYDVKM. The CDR3 region has the DNA TGTGCCAGCAGGACAGGGGGCGGCTGGCGATCGATCTACGAGCAGTACTTC. It translates to CASRTGGGWRSIYEQYF.

The rearrangement links TRBV5-4 to TRBJ2-1; tentative D call: TRBD2 (6 bases). The CDR3 is made up of 15 amino acids. The germline V gene has CDR1 SGHNT and CDR2 YYREEE (reference sequence). V was trimmed by 2 bases and J by 3 bases, leaving 12 bases between them. CDR3 sequence reads: CASSFSGGLYNEQFF. In DNA form, the CDR3 reads TGTGCCAGCAGCTTTAGCGGAGGGCTCTACAATGAGCAGTTCTTC.

The chain joins TRBV30 to TRBJ1-5; D is uncertain. Germline V CDR1 and CDR2: GTSNPN, SVGIG (reference sequence). The CDR3 is 13 residues long. V dropped 2 bases and J dropped 7 bases, with 12 bases sitting between them. The CDR3 region is CAWSSGNGQPQHF. The CDR3 DNA sequence: TGTGCCTGGAGTAGCGGTAATGGCCAGCCCCAGCATTTT.

V usage is TRBV7-3 and J usage is TRBJ2-3; 12 bases match TRBD2. The V segment lost 5 bases and the J segment 3 bases; nucleotides outside the gene matches: 9. The CDR3 sequence is 17 residues long. Germline-derived CDR1 and CDR2 are SGHTA and FQGTGA. The DNA for the CDR3 is TGTGCCAGCAGCAAGCAGGGACTAGCGGGTCGTACAGATACGCAGTATTTT. Protein sequence: CASSKQGLAGRTDTQYF.

This clone has a single count. The V gene is TRBV19, the J gene TRBJ2-1; 9 bases fit TRBD1. CDR1 LNHDA and CDR2 SQIVND come from the germline V gene (reference sequence). The CDR3 runs 14 residues. Trimming at V came to 4 bases and at J to 10 bases, leaving 8 bases not matched to a gene. CDR3 sequence: CASSTQGAPGEQFF. In DNA, the CDR3 is TGTGCCAGTAGTACACAGGGGGCGCCGGGGGAGCAGTTCTTC.